This TCR beta chain was recorded in a study of cytomegalovirus exposure and HLA in healthy donors. CDR1 GTSNPN and CDR2 SVGIG come from the germline V gene (reference sequence). Trimming took off 0 bases at V and 5 bases at J, with 25 bases between the two ends. The CDR3 has 18 residues. The PCR ran on 60 Vbeta and 13 Jbeta primers. Here immunoSEQ multiplex PCR was the method, and the copy in TCRdb shows in-frame clones only, minus some. The table has about 110,000 clones, approximately 81% seen once. This chain joins TRBV30 and TRBJ2-5; D may be TRBD1 (6 bases). Material for sequencing was PBMCs. This sequence was found in a woman aged 18-30 years in good health and CMV-seropositive. Here the CDR3 reads CAWSVRVLAGDFGETQYF. CDR3 bases: TGTGCCTGGAGTGTACGAGTCCTAGCAGGGGATTTTGGGGAGACCCAGTACTTC. Complete variable domain (other parts from reference TRBV30 and TRBJ2-5): SQTIHQWPATLVQPVGSPLSLECTVEGTSNPNLYWYRQAAGRGLQLLFYSVGIGQISSEVPQNLSASRPQDRQFILSSKKLLLSDSGFYLCAWSVRVLAGDFGETQYFGPGTRLLVL.